Shown below are 29 T cell receptor beta chains from a single sample sequenced in a study of cytomegalovirus exposure and HLA in healthy donors. Here immunoSEQ multiplex PCR was the method, and the copy in TCRdb shows in-frame clones only, minus some. This sample has more than 150,000 clones, with around 90% found just once. Sequencing was performed on PBMCs. These receptors all come from a man aged 18 to 35 in good health and CMV-seronegative.

This chain joins TRBV27 and TRBJ1-1; the match to TRBD1 covers 10 bases. Germline CDR1 reads MNHEY; CDR2 reads SMNVEV (reference sequence). The CDR3 is 16 residues long. Losses at the gene ends were 4 bases for V and 0 bases for J; bases not matched to a gene: 5. CDR3 in DNA: TGTGCCAGCAGTTCCGGGGGACAGGGGTTGAACACTGAAGCTTTCTTT. The encoded protein is CASSSGGQGLNTEAFF.

The chain has TRBV5-1 and TRBJ2-1, with D possibly TRBD1 on 5 matching bases. The V end lost 0 bases, the J end lost 4 bases, and 11 bases lay between the germline ends. CDR1 and CDR2 from the germline V gene are SGHRS and YFSETQ. The CDR3 runs to 15 residues. CDR3: CASSLEGKAYNEQFF. For the CDR3, the DNA is TGCGCCAGCAGCTTGGAGGGGAAAGCGTACAATGAGCAGTTCTTC.

The V gene is TRBV29-1, the J gene TRBJ2-2, with a weak D call TRBD1 (6 bases). This CDR3 has 14 residues. V gave up 3 bases and J gave up 2 bases, with 10 bases separating them. Germline V gene lookup returns CDR1 SQVTM and CDR2 ANQGSEA. In DNA, the CDR3 is TGCAGCGTTGAGTGGGACACCAACACCGGGGAGCTGTTTTTT. This encodes CSVEWDTNTGELFF.

The DNA of the CDR3 is TGCGCCAGTTTTCGGACAGGGATGAAGACCCAGTACTTC. Translating it yields CASFRTGMKTQYF. The chain is built from TRBV5-1 and TRBJ2-5, with 8 bases aligning to TRBD1. The V gene end was trimmed by 8 bases and the J gene end by 6 bases; junction bases not matched to a gene: 9. From germline, CDR1 is SGHRS and CDR2 YFSETQ. This CDR3 contains 13 residues.

The gene calls are TRBV5-1 and TRBJ1-3; TRBD1 agrees at 7 bases. After removal of 5 bases from V and 4 bases from J, the junction contained 9 bases not matched to a gene. CDR3 length equals 15 residues. Germline CDR1 is SGHRS and CDR2 is YFSETQ. The CDR3 loop is CASRPTGERGNTIYF. The CDR3 DNA reads as TGCGCCAGCAGACCAACAGGGGAGAGAGGAAACACCATATATTTT. The entire variable domain, with the rest obtained from reference TRBV5-1 and TRBJ1-3, is as follows: KAGVTQTPRYLIKTRGQQVTLSCSPISGHRSVSWYQQTPGQGLQFLFEYFSETQRNKGNFPGRFSGRQFSNSRSEMNVSTLELGDSALYLCASRPTGERGNTIYFGEGSWLTVV.

This chain joins TRBV30 and TRBJ1-1; TRBD1 might be the D (5 bases). CDR1 GTSNPN and CDR2 SVGIG come from the germline V gene (reference sequence). Trimming shortened V by 4 bases and J by 4 bases, and 16 bases separated the two germline ends. This CDR3 is 14 amino acids long. CDR3 region: CAWNAGHQGTEAFF. The CDR3 nucleotides are TGTGCCTGGAATGCCGGGCACCAGGGCACTGAAGCTTTCTTT.

The CDR3 sequence: CASSRDRGPYEQYF. The CDR3 nucleotides read TGTGCCAGCAGCCGGGACAGGGGGCCCTACGAGCAGTACTTC. The rearrangement joins TRBV11-2 to TRBJ2-7, with 12 nucleotides matching TRBD1. Germline CDR1 SGHAT, CDR2 FQNNGV. V lost 5 bases to trimming and J lost 2 bases; unmatched junction nucleotides: 1. The CDR3 totals 14 residues.

The chain is built from TRBV6-5 and TRBJ1-5; D is ambiguous. This CDR3 comprises 14 residues. The V end was cut by 7 bases, the J end by 9 bases, with 19 bases between. From germline, CDR1 is MNHEY and CDR2 SVGAGI. The DNA of the CDR3 is TGTGCCAGCACCCGATGGTCGGGAGAACGGCCCCAGCATTTT. Protein sequence: CASTRWSGERPQHF.

The chain links TRBV13 to TRBJ2-3, with 8 bases aligning to TRBD2. CDR1 is PRHDT and CDR2 is FYEKMQ in the germline V gene (reference sequence). The V gene end was trimmed by 4 bases and the J gene end by 3 bases; junction bases not matched to a gene: 3. The CDR3 contains 14 residues. In nucleotides, the CDR3 is TGTGCCAGCAGCTCTGGACTAGCTACAGATACGCAGTATTTT. Its translation is CASSSGLATDTQYF.

This rearrangement joins TRBV5-1 to TRBJ1-1, with TRBD1 matching over 7 bases. The CDR3 covers 14 residues. CDR1 is SGHRS, CDR2 YFSETQ, per germline. V shed 3 bases and J 5 bases; nucleotides not matched to a gene: 7. The CDR3 DNA follows: TGCGCCAGCAGCTCACAGGGGCCGGGGACTGAAGCTTTCTTT. Amino acid sequence: CASSSQGPGTEAFF. Complete variable domain (other parts from reference TRBV5-1 and TRBJ1-1): KAGVTQTPRYLIKTRGQQVTLSCSPISGHRSVSWYQQTPGQGLQFLFEYFSETQRNKGNFPGRFSGRQFSNSRSEMNVSTLELGDSALYLCASSSQGPGTEAFFGQGTRLTVV.

The chain is built from TRBV5-8 and TRBJ2-5; 8 bases are shared with TRBD1. Trimming cost V 2 bases and J 5 bases; bases outside gene matches: 8. CDR1 and CDR2 from the germline V gene are SGHTS and YDEGEE. The CDR3 totals 15 residues. CDR3 sequence (DNA): TGTGCCAGCAGCTTAAAAAGGACAGGGTGGGAGACCCAGTACTTC. Translating gives CASSLKRTGWETQYF.

The rearrangement links TRBV5-4 to TRBJ2-2; no clear D gene. Germline CDR1 is SGHNT and CDR2 is YYREEE (reference sequence). The CDR3 has 14 residues. Trimming took 4 bases from V and 7 from J, leaving 14 bases between them. This CDR3 reads CASSLEYVGGELFF. The CDR3, as DNA: TGTGCCAGCAGCCTAGAATATGTTGGCGGGGAGCTGTTTTTT.

The genes are TRBV15 and TRBJ2-3, with 7 bases identical to TRBD1. V gave up 1 base and J gave up 5 bases; unmatched junction bases: 9. The CDR3 totals 16 residues. Germline CDR1 reads LNHNV; CDR2 reads YYDKDF (reference sequence). In nucleotides, the CDR3 is TGTGCCACCAGCAGAGGACAGGGTAACGTCGGAGATACGCAGTATTTT. Amino acids: CATSRGQGNVGDTQYF.

This clone has just one count. The rearrangement uses TRBV6-5 and TRBJ1-2, with D hard to call. Germline-derived CDR1 and CDR2 are MNHEY and SVGAGI. Trimming cost V 7 bases and J 4 bases, with 19 bases left between them. This CDR3 has 15 residues. CDR3 nucleotide sequence: TGTGCCAGCACCCGACGGGATGGGCTCCCCTATGGCTACACCTTC. It is translated as CASTRRDGLPYGYTF.

CDR3 sequence: CASSPQGGGTEAFF. The CDR3 bases are TGCGCCAGCAGCCCCCAGGGGGGCGGCACTGAAGCTTTCTTT. The J gene is TRBJ1-1, the V gene TRBV4-1; 7 bases match TRBD1. The V and J ends lost 4 bases and 4 bases, in that order; junction bases with no gene match: 6. Looked up from germline, CDR1 is MGHRA and CDR2 is YSYEKL. This CDR3 has 14 amino acids.

The DNA for the CDR3 is TGTGCCAGCAGCATAACCCGGTCTGGGGCCAACGTCCTGACTTTC. It specifies CASSITRSGANVLTF. This sequence joins TRBV7-8 and TRBJ2-6, with D unclear. V lost 5 bases to trimming and J lost 1 base, with 9 bases between them. In germline, CDR1 is SGHVS, CDR2 FQNEAQ. The CDR3 contains 15 residues. Full variable domain (outside the CDR3, taken from reference TRBV7-8 and TRBJ2-6): GAGVSQSPRYKVAKRGQDVALRCDPISGHVSLFWYQQALGQGPEFLTYFQNEAQLDKSGLPSDRFFAERPEGSVSTLKIQRTQQEDSAVYLCASSITRSGANVLTFGAGSRLTVL.

This chain uses TRBV28 with TRBJ1-4; 9 positions match TRBD1. With V trimmed by 8 bases and J by 10 bases, 11 bases remained unmatched. The germline CDR1 and CDR2 sequences are MDHEN and SYDVKM. The CDR3 consists of 14 residues. The CDR3 protein is CASSQDRGRVKLFF. The CDR3 nucleotides are TGTGCCAGCTCCCAAGACAGGGGGAGGGTAAAACTGTTTTTT.

The genes are TRBV5-1 and TRBJ2-5, with a tentative D call TRBD1 (6 bases). The CDR3 length is 14 residues. Deletions cut 4 bases from V and 1 base from J, with 11 bases between. The germline gives CDR1 SGHRS, CDR2 YFSETQ. For the CDR3, the DNA is TGCGCCAGCAGCCCATGGACAGCCCAAGAGACCCAGTACTTC. This encodes CASSPWTAQETQYF. Full variable domain (rest looked up from reference TRBV5-1 and TRBJ2-5): KAGVTQTPRYLIKTRGQQVTLSCSPISGHRSVSWYQQTPGQGLQFLFEYFSETQRNKGNFPGRFSGRQFSNSRSEMNVSTLELGDSALYLCASSPWTAQETQYFGPGTRLLVL.

V and J are TRBV10-1 and TRBJ1-1; 7 bases agree with TRBD1. The CDR3 spans 12 residues. The germline V gene has CDR1 WNHNN and CDR2 SYGVQD (reference sequence). The V segment lost 10 bases and the J segment 5 bases; nucleotides outside the gene matches: 7. CDR3 sequence (DNA): TGCGCCACGACTCTACAGGGGACTGAAGCTTTCTTT. It encodes CATTLQGTEAFF.

The genes are TRBV28 and TRBJ2-2; TRBD1 might be the D (5 bases). The CDR3 has 15 residues. V lost 1 base and J 5 bases, leaving 11 bases between the germline ends. Germline CDR1 reads MDHEN; CDR2 reads SYDVKM. This chain's CDR3 is CASSLSQKGTGELFF. The DNA for the CDR3 is TGTGCCAGCAGTTTATCACAAAAGGGGACCGGGGAGCTGTTTTTT.

V usage is TRBV7-9 and J usage is TRBJ2-7; 10 bases are shared with TRBD1. The CDR3 is 14 amino acids. Germline loops: CDR1 SEHNR, CDR2 FQNEAQ (reference sequence). Trimming cost V 5 bases and J 5 bases; bases outside gene matches: 6. CDR3 DNA sequence: TGTGCCAGCAGCATGGGACAGGGGAAAGACGAGCAGTACTTC. Its translation: CASSMGQGKDEQYF.

This chain links TRBV28 with TRBJ2-2, with a possible D match to TRBD1 (6 bases). The CDR3 is 11 residues long. V was cut by 7 bases and J by 9 bases, with 9 bases left in between. Germline V gene sequence: CDR1 MDHEN, CDR2 SYDVKM. The CDR3 here is CASIQGWELFF. The CDR3 nucleotides are TGTGCCAGCATACAGGGTTGGGAGCTGTTTTTT.

This chain uses TRBV6-1 with TRBJ2-7; TRBD2 matches 7 bases. Germline V CDR1 and CDR2: MNHNS, SASEGT. The CDR3 has 13 amino acids. The V segment lost 8 bases and the J segment 6 bases; nucleotides outside the gene matches: 10. CDR3 DNA sequence: TGTGCCAGCCAGCAGGGAGGGAACTCCGAGCAGTACGTC. This encodes CASQQGGNSEQYV.

The chain combines TRBV4-1 with TRBJ1-6; D gene uncertain. The CDR3 runs 14 residues. Germline loops: CDR1 MGHRA, CDR2 YSYEKL. Trimming stripped 0 bases from V and 7 bases from J, with 7 bases between. The CDR3 loop reads CASSQDTQNSPLHF. The CDR3 bases are TGCGCCAGCAGCCAAGATACGCAGAATTCACCCCTCCACTTT.

The rearrangement links TRBV6-1 to TRBJ2-1, with D maybe TRBD1 (6 bases). The CDR3 is made up of 18 amino acids. V lost 2 bases and J lost 5, with 22 bases in between. Germline CDR1 MNHNS, CDR2 SASEGT. DNA of the CDR3: TGTGCCAGCAGTGAATATCATTGGCAACAGGGTTCAAACAATGAGCAGTTCTTC. Its protein product is CASSEYHWQQGSNNEQFF.

V gene TRBV7-2 combines with J gene TRBJ1-1; D not certain. This CDR3 region has 14 residues. The V and J ends lost 8 bases and 1 base respectively, with 14 bases between them. Germline V gene sequence: CDR1 SGHTA, CDR2 FQGNSA. CDR3 residues: CASLRGRGNTEAFF. As DNA, the CDR3 is TGTGCCAGCCTACGCGGTCGGGGGAACACTGAAGCTTTCTTT.

The V and J genes are TRBV4-1 and TRBJ2-5; perhaps TRBD2 as D (6 bases). From germline, CDR1 is MGHRA and CDR2 YSYEKL. The V gene lost 4 bases and the J gene lost 5 bases, with 14 bases spanning the gap. CDR3 size: 14 residues. This CDR3 is CASSPGRGSETQYF. DNA of the CDR3: TGCGCCAGCAGCCCGGGACGGGGGTCGGAGACCCAGTACTTC.

The rearrangement uses TRBV28 and TRBJ2-5; D is possibly TRBD2 (7 bases). CDR3 length equals 16 residues. V was trimmed by 5 bases and J by 5 bases, leaving 21 bases between them. Germline CDR1 MDHEN, CDR2 SYDVKM. The CDR3 region has the DNA TGTGCCAGCAGTCCCCGGCTGGCGGGGGCGGGGGAGACCCAGTACTTC. This gives the protein CASSPRLAGAGETQYF.

This chain links TRBV7-2 with TRBJ2-5; perhaps TRBD1 as D (6 bases). The CDR3 runs to 14 residues. The germline V and J ends were trimmed by 1 base and 7 bases, with 13 bases remaining between them. CDR1 is SGHTA, CDR2 FQGNSA, per germline. The CDR3 reads CASSLGRTARTQYF. CDR3 nucleotides: TGTGCCAGCAGCTTAGGGAGGACAGCTAGGACCCAGTACTTC.